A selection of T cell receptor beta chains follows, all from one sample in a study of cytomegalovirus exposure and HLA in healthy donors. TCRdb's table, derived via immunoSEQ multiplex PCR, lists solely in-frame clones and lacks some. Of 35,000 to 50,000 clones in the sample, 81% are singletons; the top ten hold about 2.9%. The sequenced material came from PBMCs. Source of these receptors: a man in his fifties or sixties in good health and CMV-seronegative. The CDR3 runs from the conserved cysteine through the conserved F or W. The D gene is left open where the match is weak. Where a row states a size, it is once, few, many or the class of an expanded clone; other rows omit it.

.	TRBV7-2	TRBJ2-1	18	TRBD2	CASSLGGLAGASYNEQFF	TGTGCCAGCAGCTTAGGGGGACTAGCGGGGGCCTCCTACAATGAGCAGTTCTTC
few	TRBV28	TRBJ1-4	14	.	CASSLSGIHEKLFF	TGTGCCAGCAGTCTTTCCGGGATCCACGAAAAACTGTTTTTT
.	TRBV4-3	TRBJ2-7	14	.	CASSQEAGTYEQYF	TGCGCCAGCAGCCAAGAGGCAGGGACCTACGAGCAGTACTTC
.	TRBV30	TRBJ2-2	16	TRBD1	CAWSRRGTGVGGELFF	TGTGCCTGGAGTCGACGCGGGACAGGGGTTGGCGGGGAGCTGTTTTTT
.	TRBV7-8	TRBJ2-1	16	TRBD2	CASSFTRLAGYNEQFF	TGTGCCAGCAGCTTCACCCGGCTAGCGGGATACAATGAGCAGTTCTTC
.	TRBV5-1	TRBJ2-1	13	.	CASGQGTTNEQFF	TGCGCCAGCGGGCAGGGAACCACCAATGAGCAGTTCTTC
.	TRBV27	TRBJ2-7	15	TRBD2	CASSTRERGIYEQYF	TGTGCCAGCAGCACCCGGGAGCGGGGGATCTACGAGCAGTACTTC
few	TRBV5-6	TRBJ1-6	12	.	CASSSFRSPLHF	TGTGCCAGCAGCTCGTTTCGTTCACCCCTCCACTTT
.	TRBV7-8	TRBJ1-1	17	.	CASSYGGVAGRNSEAFF	TGTGCCAGCAGCTATGGGGGGGTTGCAGGGCGCAACAGTGAAGCTTTCTTT
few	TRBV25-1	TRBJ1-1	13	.	CASSPAGETEAFF	TGTGCCAGCAGTCCCGCCGGGGAAACTGAAGCTTTCTTT
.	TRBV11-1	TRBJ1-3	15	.	CASSLGSSSGNTIYF	TGTGCCAGCAGTTTAGGTTCGAGCTCTGGAAACACCATATATTTT
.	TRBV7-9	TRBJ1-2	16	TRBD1	CASSFGTGTYNYGYTF	TGTGCCAGCAGCTTCGGGACAGGGACCTATAACTATGGCTACACCTTC
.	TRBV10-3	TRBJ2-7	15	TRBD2	CAISVGREGPYEQYF	TGTGCCATCAGTGTAGGGCGGGAGGGCCCCTACGAGCAGTACTTC
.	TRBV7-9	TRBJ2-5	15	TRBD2	CASSPMRGGTETQYF	TGTGCCAGCAGCCCAATGCGCGGGGGGACAGAGACCCAGTACTTC
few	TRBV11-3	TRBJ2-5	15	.	CASSTEGSGVETQYF	TGTGCCAGCAGCACCGAAGGTTCAGGGGTAGAGACCCAGTACTTC
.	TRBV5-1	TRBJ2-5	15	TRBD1	CASSKDRPYQETQYF	TGCGCCAGCAGCAAGGACAGGCCGTACCAAGAGACCCAGTACTTC
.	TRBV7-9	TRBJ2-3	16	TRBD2	CASSLNGREPTDTQYF	TGTGCCAGCAGCCTTAATGGGAGGGAGCCCACAGATACGCAGTATTTT
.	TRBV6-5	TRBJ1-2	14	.	CASSYQGGDYGYTF	TGTGCCAGCAGTTATCAAGGGGGTGACTATGGCTACACCTTC